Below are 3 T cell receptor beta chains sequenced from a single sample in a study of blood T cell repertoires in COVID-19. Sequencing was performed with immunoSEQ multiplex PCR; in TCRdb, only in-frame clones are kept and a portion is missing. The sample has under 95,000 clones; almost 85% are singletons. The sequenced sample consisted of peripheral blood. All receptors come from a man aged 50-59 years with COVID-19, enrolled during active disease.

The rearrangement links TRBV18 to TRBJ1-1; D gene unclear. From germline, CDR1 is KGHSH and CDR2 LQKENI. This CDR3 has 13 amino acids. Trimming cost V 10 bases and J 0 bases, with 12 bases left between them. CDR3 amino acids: CATREAMNTEAFF. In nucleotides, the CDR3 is TGTGCCACCAGAGAGGCGATGAACACTGAAGCTTTCTTT.

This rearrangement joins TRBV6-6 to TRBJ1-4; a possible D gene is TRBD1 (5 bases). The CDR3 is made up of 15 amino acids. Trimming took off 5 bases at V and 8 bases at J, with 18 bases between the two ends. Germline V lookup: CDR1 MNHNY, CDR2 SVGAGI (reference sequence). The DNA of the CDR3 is TGTGCCAGCAGTACTCTTGGACACCCTTGGGAAAAACTGTTTTTT. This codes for CASSTLGHPWEKLFF.

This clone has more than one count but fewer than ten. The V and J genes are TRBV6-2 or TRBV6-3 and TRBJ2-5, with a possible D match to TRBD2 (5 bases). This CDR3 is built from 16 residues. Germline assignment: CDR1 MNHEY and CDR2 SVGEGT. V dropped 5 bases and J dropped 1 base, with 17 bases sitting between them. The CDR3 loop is CASSTPLVGIQETQYF. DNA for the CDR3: TGTGCCAGCAGTACCCCGTTAGTCGGGATCCAAGAGACCCAGTACTTC.